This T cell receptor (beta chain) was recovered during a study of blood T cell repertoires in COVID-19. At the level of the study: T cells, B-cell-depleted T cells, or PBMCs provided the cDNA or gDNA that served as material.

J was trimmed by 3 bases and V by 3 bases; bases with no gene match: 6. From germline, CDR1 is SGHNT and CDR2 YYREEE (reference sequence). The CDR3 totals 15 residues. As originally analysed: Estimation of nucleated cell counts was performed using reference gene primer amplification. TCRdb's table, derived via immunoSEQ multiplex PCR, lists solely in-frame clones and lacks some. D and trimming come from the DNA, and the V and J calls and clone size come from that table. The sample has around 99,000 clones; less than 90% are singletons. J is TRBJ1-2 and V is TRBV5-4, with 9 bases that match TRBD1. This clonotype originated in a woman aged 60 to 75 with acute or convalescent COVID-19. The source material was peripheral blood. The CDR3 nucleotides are TGTGCCAGCAGCTGGAACAGGGGGCAGTACTATGGCTACACCTTC. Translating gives CASSWNRGQYYGYTF.